Each of the 24 T cell receptor beta chains below was sequenced from the same sample in a study of glioma-infiltrating T cells. Amplification of TCR alpha and beta CDR3 regions from RNA used iRepertoire nested multiplex PCR. TCRdb passed the multiplex PCR reads through MiXCR, listing each CDR3 protein once. Among 4,500 to 6,000 distinct CDR3 sequences, 25% to 40% were seen once, and the ten largest hold approximately 7%. The sample comprised glioma tissue, nonneoplastic brain tissue, or PBMCs (not recorded which). These receptors came from a human donor with low-grade glioma or glioblastoma, undergoing nonglioma brain surgery, or in good health (not recorded which).

Worth noting for this clonotype: One end of the junction does not line up with germline, which may come from a read error. The DNA for the CDR3 is TGCGGTGCTAGAGATTTAAGCAGATACAATGAGCAGCTCTTC. The encoded protein is CGARDLSRYNEQLF. The gene calls are TRBV20-1 and TRBJ2-1; D unresolved. CDR1 is DFQATT and CDR2 is SNEGSKA in the germline V gene (reference sequence). The CDR3 loop spans 14 amino acids.

This clonotype is termed medium-sized. The rearrangement uses TRBV20-1 and TRBJ2-3; D may be TRBD1 or TRBD2 (6 bases each). CDR3 size: 14 residues. Trimming took off 6 bases at V and 2 bases at J, with 15 bases between the two ends. Germline CDR1 reads DFQATT; CDR2 reads SNEGSKA (reference sequence). CDR3 amino acids: CSAKLGGTTDTQYF. The CDR3, as DNA: TGCAGTGCCAAGCTAGGGGGGACCACAGATACGCAGTATTTT.

A remark on this clonotype: A much larger clone lies one base from this, so it may be a read error. The V call is TRBV5-6, the J call TRBJ2-1; 11 bases map to TRBD2. This CDR3 contains 16 residues. Germline V lookup: CDR1 SGHDT, CDR2 YYEEEE. CDR3 in DNA: TGTGCCAGCAGCTTGACTAGCGGGGGCCGCTACAATGAGAAGTTCTTC. Translating it yields CASSLTSGGRYNEKFF.

Turning to this clonotype: Being one base from a much bigger clone, this may be a read error. The chain's CDR3 is CASSVFGGQQTQYF. The CDR3 bases are TGTGCCAGCAGCGTTTTCGGGGGCCAACAGACCCAGTACTTC. The chain has TRBV9 and TRBJ2-5; the D call may be TRBD1 or TRBD2 (6 bases each). The CDR3 sequence is 14 residues long. Per germline, CDR1 SGDLS and CDR2 YYNGEE.

In its sample, this clonotype is medium-sized. The V call is TRBV4-1, the J call TRBJ2-5; possible D gene TRBD1, 6 bases. This CDR3 comprises 14 residues. The V end was cut by 4 bases, the J end by 4 bases, with 13 bases between. Germline V gene lookup returns CDR1 MGHRA and CDR2 YSYEKL. In DNA, the CDR3 is TGCGCCAGCAGCCTTCACAGGGATCTAGAGACCCAGTACTTC. This codes for CASSLHRDLETQYF.

This clonotype was counted at least ten times. This chain uses TRBV2 with TRBJ2-7; no firm D call. The germline gives CDR1 SNHLY, CDR2 FYNNEI. CDR3 size: 11 residues. V gave up 4 bases and J gave up 5 bases, with 6 bases separating them. This CDR3 reads CASSAAHEQYF. CDR3 coding DNA: TGTGCCAGCAGTGCCGCGCACGAGCAGTACTTC.

This clonotype is judged medium-sized. The V gene is TRBV5-1, the J gene TRBJ1-1; 7 bases are a match to TRBD1. Looked up from germline, CDR1 is SGHRS and CDR2 is YFSETQ. The CDR3 has 14 residues. V shed 2 bases and J 4 bases; nucleotides not matched to a gene: 5. The CDR3 region has the DNA TGCGCCAGCAGCTTTGAGACAGGGCGCACTGAAGCTTTCTTT. It specifies CASSFETGRTEAFF.

This chain joins TRBV10-3 and TRBJ2-3, with TRBD2 matching 7 bases. CDR3 size: 18 residues. Germline-derived CDR1 and CDR2 are ENHRY and SYGVKD. V lost 6 bases, J lost 4 bases, and 19 bases stayed unmatched. This CDR3 reads CAIRDGSSGSLVADTQYF. CDR3 DNA sequence: TGTGCCATCAGAGACGGGAGTAGCGGGTCCCTGGTGGCAGATACGCAGTATTTT.

This clonotype is judged medium-sized. The V and J genes are TRBV19 and TRBJ2-3; 11 nucleotides agree with TRBD2. The V gene's germline CDR1 is LNHDA and CDR2 SQIVND (reference sequence). The length of the CDR3 is 15 residues. V lost 5 bases to trimming and J lost 4 bases; unmatched junction nucleotides: 5. The CDR3 DNA is TGTGCCAGTAGTGTAGCGGGGGGGCCCGCAGATACGCAGTATTTT. Translating gives CASSVAGGPADTQYF. The variable domain in full, with the rest retrieved from reference TRBV19 and TRBJ2-3, is DGGITQSPKYLFRKEGQNVTLSCEQNLNHDAMYWYRQDPGQGLRLIYYSQIVNDFQKGDIAEGYSVSREKKESFPLTVTSAQKNPTAFYLCASSVAGGPADTQYFGPGTRLTVL.

This clonotype occurred many times. This chain uses TRBV18 with TRBJ2-5, with D possibly being TRBD1 (5 bases). The CDR3 is 13 residues long. CDR1 is KGHSH, CDR2 LQKENI, per germline. Trimming removed 3 bases at V and 1 base at J, with 6 bases between. The CDR3 DNA reads as TGTGCCAGCTCACCGACAGTCCAAGAGACCCAGTACTTC. This codes for CASSPTVQETQYF.

The rearrangement joins TRBV6-2 or TRBV6-3 to TRBJ1-1; possible D gene TRBD1, 6 bases. Germline CDR1 is MNHEY and CDR2 is SVGEGT. Trimming shortened V by 6 bases and J by 0 bases, and 17 bases separated the two germline ends. The CDR3 extends over 16 amino acids. CDR3 DNA: TGTGCCAGCAGACCCAGCGGACAGCACATGAACACTGAAGCTTTCTTT. Encoded protein: CASRPSGQHMNTEAFF.

A word on this clonotype: One junction end does not reproduce the germline sequence, and a read error may be involved. The chain couples TRBV4-2 to TRBJ2-5; perhaps TRBD2 as D (6 bases). The CDR3 runs to 18 residues. The V gene's germline CDR1 is LGHNA and CDR2 YNFKEQ. Here the CDR3 reads CAISQELAGGRPQDTQYF. The CDR3 DNA reads as TGTGCCATCAGCCAAGAACTAGCTGGGGGTAGACCACAAGATACCCAGTACTTC.

A remark on this clonotype: One end of the junction is discordant with germline, which a read error may explain. The chain links TRBV6-2 or TRBV6-3 to TRBJ2-5; 8 positions match TRBD2. Germline V gene data show CDR1 as MNHEY and CDR2 as SVGEGT. This CDR3 comprises 17 residues. The DNA of the CDR3 is TGTGCCGGCAGTTACTGGGGGAGTAGCGGGACGCAAGAGACCCAGTACTTC. Its translation: CAGSYWGSSGTQETQYF.

This clonotype is labeled as medium-sized. J is TRBJ2-1 and V is TRBV18; TRBD1 agrees at 11 bases. The CDR3 loop spans 15 amino acids. The V gene end was trimmed by 4 bases and the J gene end by 4 bases; junction bases not matched to a gene: 3. Per germline, CDR1 KGHSH and CDR2 LQKENI. CDR3 bases: TGTGCCAGCTCACGGGGACAGGGGGAGTACAATGAGCAGTTCTTC. Translating gives CASSRGQGEYNEQFF.

The chain couples TRBV20-1 to TRBJ1-1, with D perhaps TRBD1 (6 bases). The length of the CDR3 is 15 residues. The V end lost 2 bases, the J end lost 1 base, and 14 bases lay between the germline ends. CDR1 is DFQATT, CDR2 SNEGSKA, per germline (reference sequence). The chain's CDR3 is CSARPPATGNTEAFF. The CDR3 DNA reads TGCAGTGCTAGACCCCCCGCGACAGGGAACACTGAAGCTTTCTTT.

Relative to its sample, this clonotype is medium-sized. The chain recombines TRBV10-3 with TRBJ1-1, with D hard to call. V shed 4 bases and J shed 0 bases, with 3 bases lying between them. This CDR3 contains 12 residues. Germline V gene sequence: CDR1 ENHRY, CDR2 SYGVKD. CDR3 amino acids: CAISAVNTEAFF. Here the CDR3 DNA reads TGTGCCATCAGTGCTGTGAACACTGAAGCTTTCTTT.

V is TRBV4-3 and J is TRBJ2-3; TRBD2 matches 11 bases. V was pared by 4 bases and J by 0 bases, with 6 bases of the junction left unmatched. CDR1 LGHNA and CDR2 YSLEER come from the germline V gene. This CDR3 comprises 17 residues. CDR3 amino acids: CASSPYGTSGSTDTQYF. The DNA of the CDR3 is TGCGCCAGCAGCCCTTATGGGACTAGCGGAAGCACAGATACGCAGTATTTT.

This clonotype is medium-sized in the sample. The gene calls are TRBV20-1 and TRBJ2-3; TRBD1 agrees at 7 bases. Trimming cost V 6 bases and J 2 bases; bases outside gene matches: 5. The V gene's germline CDR1 is DFQATT and CDR2 SNEGSKA (reference sequence). This CDR3 spans 13 amino acids. CDR3 amino acids: CSARGQNTDTQYF. As DNA, the CDR3 is TGCAGTGCCCGGGGACAGAACACAGATACGCAGTATTTT.

V gene TRBV15 combines with J gene TRBJ2-3, with unresolved D. This CDR3 spans 13 amino acids. The germline V and J ends were trimmed by 0 bases and 11 bases, with 12 bases remaining between them. CDR1 and CDR2 (germline): LNHNV, YYDKDF (reference sequence). In DNA form, the CDR3 reads TGTGCCACCAGCAGAGAAGTATTAGACAAGCAGTATTTT. The encoded protein is CATSREVLDKQYF.

Turning to this clonotype: A much larger clone sits a single nucleotide away, making a read error possible. The chain has TRBV9 and TRBJ2-5; 7 bases are a match to TRBD1. The CDR3 contains 13 residues. Per the germline V gene, CDR1 is SGDLS and CDR2 is YYNGEE. CDR3 sequence: CASSAGQQETHYF. DNA of the CDR3: TGTGCCAGCAGCGCGGGACAGCAAGAGACCCATTACTTC.

This clonotype is medium-sized by share. This chain's CDR3 is CSAGVENTEAFF. In nucleotides, the CDR3 is TGCAGTGCGGGGGTTGAAAACACTGAAGCTTTCTTT. V gene TRBV20-1 combines with J gene TRBJ1-1, with a possible D match to TRBD1 (5 bases). Trimming left V 6 bases short and J 2 bases short, with 10 bases between. This CDR3 is built from 12 residues. The V gene's germline CDR1 is DFQATT and CDR2 SNEGSKA (reference sequence).

The chain uses TRBV5-1 and TRBJ2-3; TRBD1 is a possible D gene (6 bases). With 4 bases removed from V and 2 bases from J, the gap between germline ends came to 20 bases. Germline-derived CDR1 and CDR2 are SGHRS and YFSETQ. The CDR3 covers 17 residues. CDR3 in DNA: TGCGCCAGCAGCCTGACGTGGGACATCTCCTTCACAGATACGCAGTATTTT. This codes for CASSLTWDISFTDTQYF.

By share of the sample, this clonotype is large. This CDR3 reads CATSTTGDTEAFF. The CDR3, as DNA: TGTGCCACCAGCACGACAGGCGACACTGAAGCTTTCTTT. The chain uses TRBV15 and TRBJ1-1; a weak D match, TRBD1 (6 bases). There are 13 residues in the CDR3. V was pared by 4 bases and J by 3 bases, with 9 bases between. CDR1 and CDR2 (germline): LNHNV, YYDKDF (reference sequence).

The chain recombines TRBV20-1 with TRBJ2-3, with D perhaps TRBD1 (7 bases). The length of the CDR3 is 13 residues. The V gene lost 7 bases and the J gene lost 1 base, with 12 bases spanning the gap. Germline V gene lookup returns CDR1 DFQATT and CDR2 SNEGSKA (reference sequence). The CDR3 sequence is CSVQGGGTDTQYF. The CDR3 DNA is TGCAGTGTTCAGGGGGGAGGCACAGATACGCAGTATTTT.